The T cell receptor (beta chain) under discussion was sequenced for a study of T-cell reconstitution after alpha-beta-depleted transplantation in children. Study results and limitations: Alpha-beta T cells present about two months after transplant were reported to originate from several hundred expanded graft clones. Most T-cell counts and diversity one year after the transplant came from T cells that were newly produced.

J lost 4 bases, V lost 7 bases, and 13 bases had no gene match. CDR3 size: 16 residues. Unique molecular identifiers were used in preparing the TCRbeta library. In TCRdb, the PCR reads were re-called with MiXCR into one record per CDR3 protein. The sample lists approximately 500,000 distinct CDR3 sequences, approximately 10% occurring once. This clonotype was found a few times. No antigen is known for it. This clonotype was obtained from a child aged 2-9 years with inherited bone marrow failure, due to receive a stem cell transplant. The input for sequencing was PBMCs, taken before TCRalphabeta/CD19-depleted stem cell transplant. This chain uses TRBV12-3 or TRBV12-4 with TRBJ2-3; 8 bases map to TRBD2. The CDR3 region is CASNHWGGLDADTQYF. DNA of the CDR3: TGTGCCAGCAACCATTGGGGGGGACTAGATGCAGATACGCAGTATTTT.